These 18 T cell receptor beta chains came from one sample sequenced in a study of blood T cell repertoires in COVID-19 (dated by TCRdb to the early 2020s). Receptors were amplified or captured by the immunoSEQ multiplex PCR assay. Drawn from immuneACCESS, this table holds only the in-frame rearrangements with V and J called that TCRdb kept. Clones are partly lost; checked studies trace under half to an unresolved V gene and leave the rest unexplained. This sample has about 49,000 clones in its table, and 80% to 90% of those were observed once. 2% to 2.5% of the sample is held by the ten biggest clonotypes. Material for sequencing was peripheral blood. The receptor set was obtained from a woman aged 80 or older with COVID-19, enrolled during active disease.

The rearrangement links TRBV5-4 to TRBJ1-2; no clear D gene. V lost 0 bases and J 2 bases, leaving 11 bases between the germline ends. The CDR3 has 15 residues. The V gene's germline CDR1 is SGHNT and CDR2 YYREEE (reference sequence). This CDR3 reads CASSLDQAGNYGYTF. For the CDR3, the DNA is TGTGCCAGCAGCTTGGACCAGGCCGGCAACTATGGCTACACCTTC.

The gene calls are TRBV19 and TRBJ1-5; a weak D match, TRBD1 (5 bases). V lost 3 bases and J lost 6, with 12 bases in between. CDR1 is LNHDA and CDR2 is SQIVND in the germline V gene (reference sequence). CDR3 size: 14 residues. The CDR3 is CASSIVSGSQPQHF. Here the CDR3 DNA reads TGTGCCAGTAGTATTGTGTCAGGGTCTCAGCCCCAGCATTTT.

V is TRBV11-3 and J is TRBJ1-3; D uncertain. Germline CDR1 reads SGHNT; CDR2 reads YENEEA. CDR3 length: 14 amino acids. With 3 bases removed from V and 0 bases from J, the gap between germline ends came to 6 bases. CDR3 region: CASSFSGSGNTIYF. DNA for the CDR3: TGTGCCAGCAGCTTCTCCGGCTCTGGAAACACCATATATTTT.

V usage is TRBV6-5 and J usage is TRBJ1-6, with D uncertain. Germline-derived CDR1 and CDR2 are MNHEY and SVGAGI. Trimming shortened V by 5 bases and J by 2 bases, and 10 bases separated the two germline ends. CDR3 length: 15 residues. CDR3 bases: TGTGCCAGCAGTCTCCTGAGTCCCTATAATTCACCCCTCCACTTT. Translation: CASSLLSPYNSPLHF.

CDR3 DNA sequence: TGTGCCAGCAGCATAACAGGGCTGGCTAATGAAAAACTGTTTTTT. Its translation: CASSITGLANEKLFF. The chain has TRBV3-1 (or the pseudogene TRBV3-2) and TRBJ1-4; D is possibly TRBD1 (6 bases). Germline loops: CDR1 LGHDT, CDR2 YNNKEL (reference sequence). The CDR3 sequence is 15 residues long. The ends were cut back, 5 bases at V and 3 bases at J, with 13 bases in the middle.

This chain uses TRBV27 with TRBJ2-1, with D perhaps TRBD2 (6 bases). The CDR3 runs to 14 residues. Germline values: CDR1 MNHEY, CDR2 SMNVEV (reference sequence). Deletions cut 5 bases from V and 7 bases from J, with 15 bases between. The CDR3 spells CASSRREQLNEQFF. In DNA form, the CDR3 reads TGTGCCAGCAGTCGTCGGGAGCAATTGAATGAGCAGTTCTTC.

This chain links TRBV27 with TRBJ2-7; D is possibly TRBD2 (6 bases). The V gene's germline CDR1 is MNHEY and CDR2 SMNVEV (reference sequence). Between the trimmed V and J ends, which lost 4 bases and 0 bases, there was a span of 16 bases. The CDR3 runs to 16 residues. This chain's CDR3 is CASSWDSAKISYEQYF. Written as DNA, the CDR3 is TGTGCCAGCAGTTGGGACTCCGCGAAAATCTCCTACGAGCAGTACTTC.

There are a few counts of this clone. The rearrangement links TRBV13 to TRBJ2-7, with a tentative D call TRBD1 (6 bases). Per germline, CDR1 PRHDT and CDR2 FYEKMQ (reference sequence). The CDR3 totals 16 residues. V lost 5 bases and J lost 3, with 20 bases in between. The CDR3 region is CASSPRGVGGIYEQYF. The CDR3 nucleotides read TGTGCCAGCAGCCCCCGGGGCGTAGGGGGAATCTACGAGCAGTACTTC. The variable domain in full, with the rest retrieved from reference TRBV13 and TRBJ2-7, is AAGVIQSPRHLIKEKRETATLKCYPIPRHDTVYWYQQGPGQDPQFLISFYEKMQSDKGSIPDRFSAQQFSDYHSELNMSSLELGDSALYFCASSPRGVGGIYEQYFGPGTRLTVT.

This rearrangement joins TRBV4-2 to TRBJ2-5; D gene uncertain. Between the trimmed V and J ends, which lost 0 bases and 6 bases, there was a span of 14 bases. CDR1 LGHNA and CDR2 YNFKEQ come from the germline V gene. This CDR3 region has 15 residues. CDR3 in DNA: TGTGCCAGCAGCCAAGATGCACTCCCAAGCCAGACCCAGTACTTC. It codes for CASSQDALPSQTQYF.

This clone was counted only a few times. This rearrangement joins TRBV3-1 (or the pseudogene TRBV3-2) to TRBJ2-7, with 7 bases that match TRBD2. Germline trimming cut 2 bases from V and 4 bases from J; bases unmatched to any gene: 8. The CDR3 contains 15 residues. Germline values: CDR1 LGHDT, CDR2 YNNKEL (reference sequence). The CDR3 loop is CASSQSGAAAYEQYF. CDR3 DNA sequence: TGTGCCAGCAGCCAAAGCGGGGCCGCGGCGTACGAGCAGTACTTC.

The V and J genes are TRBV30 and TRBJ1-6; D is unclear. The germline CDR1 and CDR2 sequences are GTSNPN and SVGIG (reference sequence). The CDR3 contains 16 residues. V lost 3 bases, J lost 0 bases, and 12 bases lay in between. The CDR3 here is CAWRLTYSSYNSPLHF. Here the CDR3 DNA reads TGTGCCTGGAGACTGACGTACAGCTCCTATAATTCACCCCTCCACTTT.

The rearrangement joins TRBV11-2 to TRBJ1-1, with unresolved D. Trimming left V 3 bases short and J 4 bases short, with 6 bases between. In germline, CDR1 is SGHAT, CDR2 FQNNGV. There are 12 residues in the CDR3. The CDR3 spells CASSFEATEAFF. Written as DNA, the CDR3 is TGTGCCAGCAGCTTTGAAGCCACTGAAGCTTTCTTT.

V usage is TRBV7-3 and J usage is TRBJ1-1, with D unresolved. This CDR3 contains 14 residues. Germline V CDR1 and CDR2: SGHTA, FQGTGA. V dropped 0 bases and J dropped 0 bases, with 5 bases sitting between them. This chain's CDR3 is CASSLTLMNTEAFF. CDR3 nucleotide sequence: TGTGCCAGCAGCTTAACGTTAATGAACACTGAAGCTTTCTTT.

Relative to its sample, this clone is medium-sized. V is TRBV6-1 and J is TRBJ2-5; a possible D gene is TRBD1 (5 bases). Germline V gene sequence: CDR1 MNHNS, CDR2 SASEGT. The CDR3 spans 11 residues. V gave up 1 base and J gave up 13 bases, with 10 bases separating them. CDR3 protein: CASSEGAGPYF. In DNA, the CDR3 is TGTGCCAGCAGTGAAGGGGCAGGGCCGTACTTC.

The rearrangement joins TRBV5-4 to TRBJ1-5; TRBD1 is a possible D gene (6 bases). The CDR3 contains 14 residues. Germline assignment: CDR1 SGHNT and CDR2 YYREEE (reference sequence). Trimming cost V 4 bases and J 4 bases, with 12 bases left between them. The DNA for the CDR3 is TGTGCCAGCAGCCAGGCGGGGGCTAATCAGCCCCAGCATTTT. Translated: CASSQAGANQPQHF.

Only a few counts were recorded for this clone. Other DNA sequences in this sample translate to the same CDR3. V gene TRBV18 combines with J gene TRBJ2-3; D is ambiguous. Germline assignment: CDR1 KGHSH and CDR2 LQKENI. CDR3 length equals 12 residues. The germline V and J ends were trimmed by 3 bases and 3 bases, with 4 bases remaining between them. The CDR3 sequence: CASSPSTDTQYF. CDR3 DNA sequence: TGTGCCAGCTCACCCAGTACAGATACGCAGTATTTT.

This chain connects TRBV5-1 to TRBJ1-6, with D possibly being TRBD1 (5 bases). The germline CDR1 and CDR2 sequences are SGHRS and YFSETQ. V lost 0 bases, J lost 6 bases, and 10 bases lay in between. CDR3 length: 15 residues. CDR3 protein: CASSLVGGTNSPLHF. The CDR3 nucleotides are TGCGCCAGCAGCTTGGTCGGGGGGACTAATTCACCCCTCCACTTT.

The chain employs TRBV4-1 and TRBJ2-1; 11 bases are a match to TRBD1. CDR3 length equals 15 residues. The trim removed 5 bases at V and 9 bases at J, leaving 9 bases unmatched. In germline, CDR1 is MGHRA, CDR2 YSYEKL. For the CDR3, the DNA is TGCGCCAGCAGCGACGGACAGGGGGCGCGTGCTGAGCAGTTCTTC. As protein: CASSDGQGARAEQFF.